This passage covers 26 T cell receptor beta chains from one sample sequenced in a study of blood T cell repertoires in COVID-19. Sequencing was performed with immunoSEQ multiplex PCR; in TCRdb, only in-frame clones are kept and a portion is missing. The profile shows 55,000 to 90,000 clones, more than 90% of them singletons. Sequenced sample: peripheral blood. These receptor sequences come from a human donor with active COVID-19. The donor label of this sample is uncertain.

J is TRBJ1-2 and V is TRBV10-3; TRBD1 matches 9 bases. This CDR3 comprises 14 residues. The germline V gene encodes CDR1 ENHRY and CDR2 SYGVKD. The V gene end was trimmed by 9 bases and the J gene end by 2 bases; junction bases not matched to a gene: 7. The DNA of the CDR3 is TGTGCCATTACAGGGGGCGAAGTGAACTATGGCTACACCTTC. Protein: CAITGGEVNYGYTF.

The chain couples TRBV6-5 to TRBJ2-5; no clear D. The CDR3 spans 12 residues. CDR1 MNHEY and CDR2 SVGAGI come from the germline V gene. The V gene lost 8 bases and the J gene lost 4 bases, with 11 bases spanning the gap. In DNA, the CDR3 is TGTGCCAGCGTCCGGGTGGGAGAGACCCAGTACTTC. Its translation: CASVRVGETQYF.

The chain couples TRBV7-2 to TRBJ2-7, with 10 bases aligning to TRBD2. V lost 4 bases and J lost 4; bases outside the gene matches: 4. CDR1 is SGHTA, CDR2 FQGNSA, per germline. The CDR3 is 14 amino acids. CDR3 in amino acids: CASSSGLAAYEQYF. As DNA, the CDR3 is TGTGCCAGCAGCTCCGGACTAGCGGCGTACGAGCAGTACTTC.

The chain recombines TRBV7-9 with TRBJ2-2; D is uncertain. Germline assignment: CDR1 SEHNR and CDR2 FQNEAQ (reference sequence). The CDR3 is 12 residues long. V lost 1 base and J lost 9, with 6 bases in between. The CDR3 protein is CASSLGVWELFF. The CDR3 DNA sequence: TGTGCCAGCAGCTTAGGAGTTTGGGAGCTGTTTTTT.

This chain joins TRBV7-3 and TRBJ2-1, with TRBD2 matching over 11 bases. This CDR3 has 18 residues. V trimming: 5 bases; J trimming: 10 bases; junction bases outside the gene matches: 19. Germline CDR1 and CDR2: SGHTA and FQGTGA. In nucleotides, the CDR3 is TGTGCCAGCAGCCCACACCCGGCCGGGACTAGCGGTCCCGGGGAGCAGTTCTTC. This codes for CASSPHPAGTSGPGEQFF.

This chain joins TRBV5-1 and TRBJ2-3; TRBD2 matches at 7 bases. Trimming took 7 bases from V and 2 from J; bases not matched to a gene: 1. The CDR3 runs to 12 residues. Germline assignment: CDR1 SGHRS and CDR2 YFSETQ. The CDR3 DNA follows: TGCGCCAGCCGGGGGGACACAGATACGCAGTATTTT. Amino acid sequence: CASRGDTDTQYF.

The J gene is TRBJ2-1, the V gene TRBV10-3; 15 bases map to TRBD2. Per germline, CDR1 ENHRY and CDR2 SYGVKD. This CDR3 has 19 residues. Germline trimming cut 0 bases from V and 9 bases from J; bases unmatched to any gene: 12. This chain's CDR3 is CAISESKGLAGGLGGEQFF. The CDR3 bases are TGTGCCATCAGTGAGTCGAAGGGACTAGCGGGAGGCCTTGGGGGTGAGCAGTTCTTC.

The chain is built from TRBV7-9 and TRBJ2-7; D possibly corresponds to TRBD1 (5 bases). Germline CDR1 and CDR2: SEHNR and FQNEAQ (reference sequence). The CDR3 is 16 residues long. Trimming took 2 bases from V and 0 from J, leaving 14 bases between them. CDR3 amino acids: CASSLRSDSPSYEQYF. CDR3 nucleotides: TGTGCCAGCAGCTTACGGTCAGACAGTCCCTCCTACGAGCAGTACTTC.

The rearrangement joins TRBV2 to TRBJ2-4; the D gene is possibly TRBD2 (5 bases). Germline V gives CDR1 SNHLY, CDR2 FYNNEI. The CDR3 consists of 14 residues. V was cut by 4 bases and J by 7 bases, with 14 bases left in between. The CDR3 reads CASSVESGINIQYF. For the CDR3, the DNA is TGTGCCAGCAGTGTTGAATCCGGGATCAACATTCAGTACTTC.

The table lists this clone with a count of one. The rearrangement uses TRBV19 and TRBJ1-6; no definite D call. In germline, CDR1 is LNHDA, CDR2 SQIVND (reference sequence). This CDR3 comprises 13 residues. Trimming cost V 7 bases and J 4 bases, with 8 bases left between them. CDR3 residues: CASMGRYNSPLHF. In DNA, the CDR3 is TGTGCCAGTATGGGCCGTTATAATTCACCCCTCCACTTT.

This rearrangement joins TRBV11-2 to TRBJ2-7; 7 bases are shared with TRBD1. The germline gives CDR1 SGHAT, CDR2 FQNNGV. V lost 3 bases, J lost 2 bases, and 4 bases stayed unmatched. This CDR3 has 14 amino acids. The CDR3 sequence: CASSFDQGAYEQYF. CDR3 DNA sequence: TGTGCCAGCAGCTTTGATCAGGGGGCCTACGAGCAGTACTTC.

V gene TRBV28 combines with J gene TRBJ2-1; D perhaps matches TRBD2 (5 bases). Germline CDR1 is MDHEN and CDR2 is SYDVKM. The CDR3 totals 21 residues. The germline V and J ends were trimmed by 4 bases and 2 bases, with 30 bases remaining between them. CDR3 nucleotide sequence: TGTGCCAGCAGTTCCGTGGAGATTAGCGACGTCGTTTCCTTCCCCTACAATGAGCAGTTCTTC. Amino acids: CASSSVEISDVVSFPYNEQFF.

This clone turned up a few times. The chain links TRBV6-6 to TRBJ2-2; TRBD1 is a possible D gene (5 bases). Germline values: CDR1 MNHNY, CDR2 SVGAGI (reference sequence). The V end lost 6 bases, the J end lost 7 bases, and 12 bases lay between the germline ends. The CDR3 totals 13 residues. CDR3 residues: CASSPRQIGELFF. DNA for the CDR3: TGTGCCAGCAGCCCAAGACAGATCGGGGAGCTGTTTTTT.

The V and J genes are TRBV18 and TRBJ2-4; 7 bases agree with TRBD1. This CDR3 has 15 amino acids. After removal of 3 bases from V and 8 bases from J, the junction contained 10 bases not matched to a gene. Per the germline V gene, CDR1 is KGHSH and CDR2 is LQKENI. The CDR3 sequence is CASSPQTGSRDIQYF. The CDR3 bases are TGTGCCAGCTCACCTCAGACAGGGAGTAGGGACATTCAGTACTTC.

This clone has just a few counts. Other DNA sequences within the sample encode an identical CDR3. The chain employs TRBV5-1 and TRBJ2-7; 8 bases agree with TRBD1. The CDR3 consists of 14 residues. Germline CDR1 reads SGHRS; CDR2 reads YFSETQ. V lost 2 bases and J lost 2; bases outside the gene matches: 3. The CDR3 region is CASSLRQGPYEQYF. CDR3 DNA sequence: TGCGCCAGCAGCTTAAGACAGGGGCCCTACGAGCAGTACTTC.

The V call is TRBV7-9, the J call TRBJ1-5, with 9 positions matching TRBD1. Trimming removed 4 bases from V and 7 bases from J; junction bases left unmatched: 5. Germline V gives CDR1 SEHNR, CDR2 FQNEAQ (reference sequence). There are 14 residues in the CDR3. CDR3 DNA sequence: TGTGCCAGCAGCTCCGGGACAGGGTCCCAGCCCCAGCATTTT. Its protein product is CASSSGTGSQPQHF.

V and J are TRBV4-3 and TRBJ2-1; D might be TRBD2 (7 bases). This CDR3 comprises 15 residues. Trimming cost V 3 bases and J 4 bases, with 13 bases left between them. Germline V gene data show CDR1 as LGHNA and CDR2 as YSLEER. The CDR3 loop is CASSQSGTPYNEQFF. The CDR3 coding sequence is TGCGCCAGCAGCCAGAGCGGGACACCTTACAATGAGCAGTTCTTC.

The J gene is TRBJ1-2, the V gene TRBV6-6, with TRBD1 matching 8 bases. Germline lookup yields CDR1 MNHNY and CDR2 SVGAGI (reference sequence). This CDR3 is 13 amino acids long. Trimming at V came to 7 bases and at J to 4 bases, leaving 5 bases not matched to a gene. In DNA, the CDR3 is TGTGCCAGCATCCCAGGGGGCGGCTATGGCTACACCTTC. It codes for CASIPGGGYGYTF.

V and J are TRBV7-9 and TRBJ1-1; a weak D match, TRBD1 (5 bases). The CDR3 extends over 15 amino acids. Trimming shortened V by 0 bases and J by 2 bases, and 10 bases separated the two germline ends. Germline lookup yields CDR1 SEHNR and CDR2 FQNEAQ (reference sequence). The CDR3 sequence is CASSLADSTNTEAFF. CDR3 DNA sequence: TGTGCCAGCAGCTTAGCAGACAGTACAAACACTGAAGCTTTCTTT.

This chain uses TRBV4-3 with TRBJ1-6; D call uncertain. The CDR3 length is 16 residues. Between the trimmed V and J ends, which lost 0 bases and 10 bases, there was a span of 16 bases. Germline CDR1 reads LGHNA; CDR2 reads YSLEER. CDR3 amino acids: CASSQDHGIAISPLHF. CDR3 coding DNA: TGCGCCAGCAGCCAAGATCACGGGATAGCTATATCACCCCTCCACTTT.

The chain combines TRBV2 with TRBJ2-7; TRBD2 agrees at 14 bases. CDR1 and CDR2 (germline): SNHLY, FYNNEI. Unmatched junction bases numbered 1, after V lost 8 bases and J lost 4 bases. CDR3 size: 13 residues. This CDR3 is CASRTSGRYEQYF. DNA of the CDR3: TGTGCCAGCCGGACTAGCGGGAGGTACGAGCAGTACTTC.

The chain is built from TRBV6-5 and TRBJ2-7; possible D gene TRBD1, 6 bases. Germline CDR1 MNHEY, CDR2 SVGAGI. Trimming left V 3 bases short and J 8 bases short, with 8 bases between. The CDR3 loop spans 11 amino acids. CDR3 DNA: TGTGCCAGCAGTTATGGGACACAGCAGTACTTC. This encodes CASSYGTQQYF.

The chain couples TRBV5-6 to TRBJ2-1; D perhaps matches TRBD2 (5 bases). The CDR3 totals 18 residues. Trimming cost V 0 bases and J 0 bases, with 16 bases left between them. In germline, CDR1 is SGHDT, CDR2 YYEEEE. The CDR3 spells CASSLEGASGSSYNEQFF. CDR3 DNA: TGTGCCAGCAGCTTGGAGGGCGCCTCGGGGAGCTCCTACAATGAGCAGTTCTTC.

V and J are TRBV6-5 and TRBJ1-4, with TRBD1 matching 9 bases. J lost 3 bases, V lost 6 bases, and 5 bases had no gene match. There are 15 residues in the CDR3. The germline gives CDR1 MNHEY, CDR2 SVGAGI. The CDR3 DNA follows: TGTGCCAGCAGATCCCGACAGGGGGCTAATGAAAAACTGTTTTTT. This codes for CASRSRQGANEKLFF.

The V and J genes are TRBV3-1 (or the pseudogene TRBV3-2) and TRBJ2-7; perhaps TRBD1 as D (6 bases). V was trimmed by 3 bases and J by 1 base, leaving 10 bases between them. The CDR3 contains 14 residues. Germline V gives CDR1 LGHDT, CDR2 YNNKEL (reference sequence). Here the CDR3 DNA reads TGTGCCAGCAGCCACATAGGGACATCCTACGAGCAGTACTTC. It translates to CASSHIGTSYEQYF.

The chain carries TRBV28 and TRBJ2-5; D call uncertain. The V and J ends lost 2 bases and 7 bases respectively, with 11 bases between them. Germline-derived CDR1 and CDR2 are MDHEN and SYDVKM. The CDR3 length is 13 residues. CDR3 sequence (DNA): TGTGCCAGCAGTTTACAGGCCCCAAGGACCCAGTACTTC. This codes for CASSLQAPRTQYF.